This T cell receptor beta chain was obtained from a study of T cells in Graves' hyperthyroidism and ophthalmopathy. Overall study findings and caveats: Among thyroid clonotypes expanded above 0.001, most also appeared in blood.

Amplified TCR beta CDR3 regions came from RNA transcripts. First-round RT-PCR of the TCR CDR3 relied on the HTBI primer set. Using its own MiXCR run on the multiplex PCR reads, TCRdb lists one record per CDR3 protein. This table has a few hundred thousand distinct CDR3 sequences, 15% to 20% appearing once. This clonotype was picked up many times. What it binds is unknown. This CDR3 region has 14 residues. The V end lost 3 bases, the J end lost 7 bases, and 18 bases lay between the germline ends. Germline V CDR1 and CDR2: GTSNPN, SVGIG (reference sequence). At least 3 on the Clinical Activity Score was recorded for ophthalmopathy patients, who also had NOSPECS grade at least 4 and duration under 3 months. Any patient presenting with uncontrolled infection, other autoimmune disease, pregnancy or lactation was left out.

Sequencing was performed on blood. The origin of this receptor is a woman aged 18 to 35 with Graves' ophthalmopathy. The V call is TRBV30, the J call TRBJ1-2; TRBD1 is a possible D gene (5 bases). CDR3 DNA sequence: TGTGCCTGGAGGATCGCCGGGGCGTCAGGTGGCTACACCTTC. It codes for CAWRIAGASGGYTF.